The 2 T cell receptor beta chains given below trace back to one sample, sequenced in a study of neoadjuvant nivolumab and ipilimumab in lung cancer. The table came from immunoSEQ multiplex PCR; TCRdb's copy has only in-frame clones and leaves some out. The sample lists under 15,000 clones; 95% were seen once. The specimen was peripheral blood, collected after neoadjuvant nivolumab, alone or with ipilimumab, at or shortly before surgery. Every receptor here comes from an adult with non-small cell lung cancer.

The chain is built from TRBV4-2 and TRBJ2-1, with TRBD2 as a possible D gene (7 bases). This CDR3 spans 15 amino acids. Germline V CDR1 and CDR2: LGHNA, YNFKEQ. With 4 bases removed from V and 8 bases from J, the gap between germline ends came to 18 bases. CDR3 sequence reads: CASSRPRGGYDEQFF. The CDR3 DNA reads as TGTGCCAGCAGCCGACCTAGGGGGGGGTATGATGAGCAGTTCTTC.

The chain couples TRBV7-2 to TRBJ2-3; no reliable D call. The V gene's germline CDR1 is SGHTA and CDR2 FQGNSA. Between the trimmed V and J ends, which lost 6 bases and 2 bases, there was a span of 15 bases. The CDR3 has 15 amino acids. The CDR3 DNA follows: TGTGCCAGCAGACCCCGGGTAGCCACCACAGATACGCAGTATTTT. Its protein is CASRPRVATTDTQYF.